This T cell receptor beta chain was observed in a study of response to subunit inactivated influenza vaccine (dated by TCRdb to 2017 to 2018). Regarding the research as a whole: Deep quantitative T cell receptor repertoire profiling was used in the study to track responses to a trivalent subunit inactivated influenza vaccine.

V drops 3 bases and J drops 0 bases, leaving 12 bases in between. From the cysteine up to the phenylalanine, the CDR3 has a length of 15 residues. Solely the CDR3 DNA is kept, with 45 bases framed from the first base. According to the germline V gene (reference sequence), CDR1 reads DFQATT and CDR2 reads SNEGSKA. This clonotype was counted a few times. Its binding antigen is unknown. No base-level quality is on record; no much larger clone is a single base apart. The library was built by means of RT-PCR. The listed sequencing device is Illumina HiSeq 2500. TCRdb reworked the public reads: Q25 trimming with fastp, MiXCR clone assembly, productive beta chains retained. Each record represents a unique CDR3 protein, reported with the most common genes and DNA among its rows. Across this sample there are 280,000 or so distinct CDR3 sequences, with just over 20% seen only once. In total, the top ten clones hold roughly 10% of the sample.

Beyond this particular receptor, the publication reports: The authors proposed that each seasonal influenza vaccination may bring in only a limited number of new T cells.

The chain couples TRBV20-1 to TRBJ1-5, with no D gene named confidently. This receptor was identified in a man between 50 and 69 years old who received an inactivated influenza vaccine. Donor details come from another sample of the same person, matched by shared clones. Source: PBMCs from blood, taken about 19 months after vaccination. The nucleotide sequence reads TGCAGTGCTAGTTCGGAGCTCTATAGCAATCAGCCCCAGCATTTT. The encoded protein is CSASSELYSNQPQHF.